A single sample is the source of the 25 T cell receptor beta chains below, sequenced in a study of beta chain features in type 1 diabetes. Expressed TCRB transcripts were sequenced because the entire RNA isolate underwent reverse transcription. Only in-frame clones appear in the TCRdb table, and some are missing; sequencing was by immunoSEQ multiplex PCR. This table holds a few hundred thousand clones, 27% found once. The sample was central memory CD4+ T cells from blood. These receptors were taken from a young man in good health.

This clone was observed a handful of times. The chain links TRBV30 to TRBJ1-5; D gene unclear. There are 13 residues in the CDR3. Trimming stripped 5 bases from V and 0 bases from J, with 8 bases between. Germline CDR1 is GTSNPN and CDR2 is SVGIG (reference sequence). In DNA form, the CDR3 reads TGTGCCTGGGCACAAGATAGCAATCAGCCCCAGCATTTT. It codes for CAWAQDSNQPQHF.

This clone has just one count. The chain carries TRBV9 and TRBJ2-5, with unresolved D. The V gene lost 4 bases and the J gene lost 5 bases, with 15 bases spanning the gap. CDR1 and CDR2 (germline): SGDLS, YYNGEE. The CDR3 extends over 14 amino acids. The CDR3 protein is CASSPTSVQETQYF. CDR3 DNA: TGTGCCAGCAGCCCCACGAGTGTTCAGGAGACCCAGTACTTC.

The chain is built from TRBV11-3 and TRBJ2-1; TRBD2 agrees at 13 bases. The CDR3 contains 15 residues. Germline CDR1 SGHNT, CDR2 YENEEA. V gave up 5 bases and J gave up 4 bases; unmatched junction bases: 2. CDR3 protein: CASSLGLAGYNEQFF. In nucleotides, the CDR3 is TGTGCCAGCAGCCTGGGACTAGCGGGATACAATGAGCAGTTCTTC.

This clone has a handful of counts. The chain is built from TRBV28 and TRBJ1-1; TRBD1 is a possible D gene (6 bases). CDR3 length: 13 residues. In germline, CDR1 is MDHEN, CDR2 SYDVKM. V was clipped by 3 bases and J by 3 bases, with 8 bases between them. CDR3 in amino acids: CASSLDSYTEAFF. Here the CDR3 DNA reads TGTGCCAGCAGTTTGGACAGCTACACTGAAGCTTTCTTT.

This clone was counted between two and nine times. This chain uses TRBV11-2 with TRBJ2-5; possibly TRBD1 for D (5 bases). The CDR3 loop spans 13 amino acids. Germline lookup yields CDR1 SGHAT and CDR2 FQNNGV. V was clipped by 3 bases and J by 5 bases, with 10 bases between them. The CDR3 loop is CASSLEGAETQYF. DNA of the CDR3: TGTGCCAGCAGCTTGGAAGGGGCGGAGACCCAGTACTTC.

This clone was found many times. The same CDR3 is also encoded by other DNA sequences in this sample. V is TRBV10-3 and J is TRBJ2-2, with TRBD2 matching over 8 bases. The junction had 7 bases not matched to a gene; V was cut back by 11 bases and J by 2 bases. This CDR3 is built from 14 residues. Germline V gene lookup returns CDR1 ENHRY and CDR2 SYGVKD. The CDR3 sequence is CASRGGINTGELFF. CDR3 DNA: TGTGCCTCCCGCGGGGGGATAAACACCGGGGAGCTGTTTTTT.

In the case of this clone: Different DNA sequences within this sample yield the same CDR3. The chain couples TRBV30 to TRBJ2-2; D not certain. This CDR3 spans 12 amino acids. From germline, CDR1 is GTSNPN and CDR2 SVGIG (reference sequence). Trimming took 3 bases from V and 5 from J, leaving 7 bases between them. CDR3 loop: CAWREGTGELFF. For the CDR3, the DNA is TGTGCCTGGAGGGAAGGGACCGGGGAGCTGTTTTTT.

This chain joins TRBV10-3 and TRBJ2-2; TRBD2 is a possible D gene (6 bases). V lost 2 bases and J lost 2, with 9 bases in between. This CDR3 is built from 15 residues. Germline loops: CDR1 ENHRY, CDR2 SYGVKD. CDR3 nucleotides: TGTGCCATCAGTGAGGGGACTTTCAACACCGGGGAGCTGTTTTTT. Amino acids: CAISEGTFNTGELFF.

This clone has only a few counts. The J gene is TRBJ2-7, the V gene TRBV27; 10 nucleotides line up with TRBD2. V shed 4 bases, J shed 2 bases, and the junction held 5 bases outside the gene matches. This CDR3 has 15 residues. The germline gives CDR1 MNHEY, CDR2 SMNVEV (reference sequence). The CDR3 region has the DNA TGTGCCAGCAGTTCCCTAGCGGGAGAACCCTACGAGCAGTACTTC. It codes for CASSSLAGEPYEQYF.

V usage is TRBV4-2 and J usage is TRBJ2-3; 9 positions agree with TRBD1. Per the germline V gene, CDR1 is LGHNA and CDR2 is YNFKEQ. The CDR3 sequence is 16 residues long. Trimming removed 4 bases from V and 3 bases from J; junction bases left unmatched: 8. Here the CDR3 reads CASSLELGTGTDTQYF. In nucleotides, the CDR3 is TGTGCCAGCAGCCTAGAGTTAGGGACAGGGACAGATACGCAGTATTTT.

This clone was counted only a few times. The chain combines TRBV14 with TRBJ2-6, with D maybe TRBD1 (6 bases). CDR3 size: 15 residues. The V gene's germline CDR1 is SGHDN and CDR2 FVKESK. Trimming took off 2 bases at V and 10 bases at J, with 15 bases between the two ends. The CDR3 DNA is TGTGCCAGCAGCCAAAAGTCAGGACAGCGAAACGTCCTGACTTTC. Translation: CASSQKSGQRNVLTF. Filled out from reference TRBV14 and TRBJ2-6, the complete variable domain reads EAGVTQFPSHSVIEKGQTVTLRCDPISGHDNLYWYRRVMGKEIKFLLHFVKESKQDESGMPNNRFLAERTGGTYSTLKVQPAELEDSGVYFCASSQKSGQRNVLTFGAGSRLTVL.

V gene TRBV7-9 combines with J gene TRBJ1-2; D gene ambiguous. The ends were cut back, 4 bases at V and 7 bases at J, with 16 bases in the middle. This CDR3 spans 14 amino acids. From germline, CDR1 is SEHNR and CDR2 FQNEAQ (reference sequence). The CDR3 DNA reads TGTGCCAGCAGCTCTTCGGGAGCGTCGCCTGGCTACACCTTC. This encodes CASSSSGASPGYTF.

This clone was found a few times. The gene calls are TRBV7-6 and TRBJ2-1, with a tentative D call TRBD1 (5 bases). CDR1 SGHVS and CDR2 FNYEAQ come from the germline V gene. Trimming left V 1 base short and J 0 bases short, with 10 bases between. This CDR3 has 16 amino acids. The CDR3 coding sequence is TGTGCCAGCAGCTTAGATGGGGCTGGCTCCTACAATGAGCAGTTCTTC. Amino acids: CASSLDGAGSYNEQFF.

V usage is TRBV5-6 and J usage is TRBJ2-5; tentatively, D is TRBD2 (7 bases). CDR3 size: 16 residues. V was trimmed by 4 bases and J by 2 bases, leaving 18 bases between them. Germline CDR1 SGHDT, CDR2 YYEEEE. The CDR3 is CASSASLRGAQETQYF. The CDR3 DNA follows: TGTGCCAGCAGCGCGTCTCTTCGGGGGGCACAAGAGACCCAGTACTTC.

This clone was seen only a few times. The chain couples TRBV19 to TRBJ2-3; 12 nucleotides align to TRBD1. With 5 bases clipped from V and 3 bases from J, the junction kept 3 bases outside the gene matches. CDR1 is LNHDA, CDR2 SQIVND, per germline (reference sequence). The length of the CDR3 is 15 residues. The CDR3: CASSPGQGATDTQYF. CDR3 bases: TGTGCCAGTAGTCCGGGACAGGGGGCAACAGATACGCAGTATTTT.

This clone has a handful of counts. The chain uses TRBV5-1 and TRBJ2-2; D is possibly TRBD2 (5 bases). This CDR3 has 14 residues. V lost 6 bases and J 4 bases, leaving 13 bases between the germline ends. Germline loops: CDR1 SGHRS, CDR2 YFSETQ. The CDR3 DNA reads TGCGCCAGCAACTCCCGGGATGTCACCGGGGAGCTGTTTTTT. This sequence encodes CASNSRDVTGELFF.

The chain is built from TRBV28 and TRBJ2-1, with D hard to call. This CDR3 spans 14 amino acids. Germline V gene data show CDR1 as MDHEN and CDR2 as SYDVKM. V lost 2 bases to trimming and J lost 6 bases, with 11 bases between them. The CDR3, as DNA: TGTGCCAGCAGTTTAGCCCCAGCGCTCAATGAGCAGTTCTTC. It is translated as CASSLAPALNEQFF.

This clone was counted between two and nine times. The V and J genes are TRBV4-1 and TRBJ2-4, with 7 bases matching TRBD2. V dropped 0 bases and J dropped 3; count of bases not matched to a gene: 11. The CDR3 is 18 amino acids. Germline V gene sequence: CDR1 MGHRA, CDR2 YSYEKL. The DNA for the CDR3 is TGCGCCAGCAGCCAAGAGGAGGGGCGGGGAGGGGTCAAAAACATTCAGTACTTC. Its translation is CASSQEEGRGGVKNIQYF.

This clone turned up a few times. The chain couples TRBV19 to TRBJ2-5; D uncertain. V was clipped by 3 bases and J by 4 bases, with 6 bases between them. The V gene's germline CDR1 is LNHDA and CDR2 SQIVND (reference sequence). The CDR3 runs 12 residues. CDR3 protein: CASSILGETQYF. In DNA form, the CDR3 reads TGTGCCAGTAGTATCTTGGGAGAGACCCAGTACTTC.

Concerning this clone itself: It may be a read error: a sequence one base away is much more abundant. The chain employs TRBV7-9 and TRBJ2-3; unclear D gene. The CDR3 spans 11 residues. V lost 1 base, J lost 10 bases, and 6 bases lay in between. Per the germline V gene, CDR1 is SEHNR and CDR2 is FQNEAQ (reference sequence). The CDR3 nucleotides are TGTGCCAGCAGCTTAGGGGATCCGCAGTATTTT. It encodes CASSLGDPQYF.

This clone showed up many times. The chain recombines TRBV6-5 with TRBJ2-7; a weak D match, TRBD2 (5 bases). The CDR3 covers 14 residues. Germline V gene data show CDR1 as MNHEY and CDR2 as SVGAGI. Trimming pared 0 bases from V and 8 bases from J, leaving 14 bases between. For the CDR3, the DNA is TGTGCCAGCAGTTACTCGAGGTCTTCCGGGAAGCAGTACTTC. It is translated as CASSYSRSSGKQYF.

This clone has a handful of counts. The CDR3 nucleotides are TGTGCCAGCAGGGACAGGGGGAACACCGGGGAGCTGTTTTTT. It codes for CASRDRGNTGELFF. V is TRBV25-1 and J is TRBJ2-2; TRBD1 matches at 9 bases. The germline V gene encodes CDR1 MGHDK and CDR2 SYGVNS. V trimming: 6 bases; J trimming: 1 base; junction bases outside the gene matches: 0. The CDR3 is 14 amino acids.

The chain employs TRBV7-7 and TRBJ2-3; D may be TRBD2 (7 bases). V lost 5 bases and J lost 3, with 15 bases in between. The CDR3 is made up of 15 amino acids. Germline CDR1 reads SSHAT; CDR2 reads FNYEAQ (reference sequence). The CDR3 region has the DNA TGTGCCAGCAGCCGGTTAGGGGGGGCGACAGATACGCAGTATTTT. Its translation: CASSRLGGATDTQYF.

In its sample, this clone was seen a few times. This chain uses TRBV25-1 with TRBJ2-7, with D maybe TRBD1 (6 bases). Germline V gives CDR1 MGHDK, CDR2 SYGVNS. The CDR3 has 15 residues. The V and J ends lost 1 base and 5 bases respectively, with 15 bases between them. CDR3 sequence reads: CASSESTGAMNEQYF. CDR3 nucleotides: TGTGCCAGCAGTGAATCGACAGGAGCCATGAACGAGCAGTACTTC.

The CDR3 here is CASRSGSQGYNEQFF. The DNA of the CDR3 is TGTGCCAGCAGGAGTGGGTCCCAGGGGTACAATGAGCAGTTCTTC. The genes are TRBV7-9 and TRBJ2-1, with D maybe TRBD1 (6 bases). The CDR3 spans 15 residues. Germline V gives CDR1 SEHNR, CDR2 FQNEAQ (reference sequence). V was shortened by 6 bases and J by 4 bases, with 16 bases between the two germline ends.